The clone carrying this TCR beta chain was seen a handful of times. The germline gene is not matched at one end of the junction; a read error may be the cause. The data stem from a study of metastatic and nonmetastatic thyroid tumors. Study information: It was across blood and tumor or nodule tissue from malignant and benign thyroid patients that repertoires were compared.

The CDR3 is 9 residues long. Germline V CDR1 and CDR2: MDHEN, SYDVKM. MiXCR was used by TCRdb to re-call the PCR reads. The sample lists roughly 12,000 clones; around 25% were seen once. No patient had received any treatment before thyroid surgery. The receptor was derived from a male donor with papillary thyroid cancer or a benign thyroid nodule (not recorded which). Some clones in this sample may be carry-over from other donors' samples. The V call is TRBV28, the J call TRBJ1-2; D unresolved. Sequenced input: adjacent normal tissue. Here the CDR3 DNA reads TGCTCCCCGTGGGATGGCTACACCTTC. The encoded protein is CSPWDGYTF.